This passage covers 15 T cell receptor beta chains from one sample sequenced in a study of shared clonotypes between healthy human individuals. Produced via immunoSEQ multiplex PCR; TCRdb's table is partial and in-frame only. Of under 200,000 clones listed, 90% to 95% are singletons. The sequenced sample was naive CD4+ T cells sorted from blood. The subset here: CD45RA+ positively selected. These receptors all stem from a woman between 25 and 40 years old in good health.

The chain combines TRBV13 with TRBJ1-1; no clear D. Trimming cost V 7 bases and J 5 bases, with 8 bases left between them. Germline V CDR1 and CDR2: PRHDT, FYEKMQ (reference sequence). CDR3 length: 11 residues. CDR3 in amino acids: CASTRVTEAFF. The CDR3 region has the DNA TGTGCCAGCACTCGCGTAACTGAAGCTTTCTTT.

The chain links TRBV9 to TRBJ1-1; 7 bases line up with TRBD1. After removal of 4 bases from V and 6 bases from J, the junction contained 9 bases not matched to a gene. The CDR3 runs to 14 residues. Germline lookup yields CDR1 SGDLS and CDR2 YYNGEE. In DNA, the CDR3 is TGTGCCAGCAGCTCCCGGCCAGGGGGGCCTGAAGCTTTCTTT. Amino acids: CASSSRPGGPEAFF.

In its sample, this clone was seen once. The chain combines TRBV19 with TRBJ1-5; 9 positions agree with TRBD1. The junction had 4 bases not matched to a gene; V was cut back by 5 bases and J by 2 bases. The CDR3 totals 15 residues. The V gene's germline CDR1 is LNHDA and CDR2 SQIVND (reference sequence). For the CDR3, the DNA is TGTGCCAGTAGTCTGGACAGGGGACGCAATCAGCCCCAGCATTTT. It is translated as CASSLDRGRNQPQHF.

The CDR3 here is CASSLSGLTYEQYF. As DNA, the CDR3 is TGTGCCAGCAGCTTATCTGGCCTAACCTACGAGCAGTACTTC. The gene calls are TRBV7-8 and TRBJ2-5; D is unresolved. The better agreement between TRBJ2-7 and the DNA end casts doubt on the J call. The CDR3 spans 14 residues. The germline V gene has CDR1 SGHVS and CDR2 FQNEAQ.

Concerning this clone: Relative to the germline gene, one junction end is altered; a read error may explain this. The chain carries TRBV5-4 and TRBJ2-1; tentative D call: TRBD1 (5 bases). Per the germline V gene, CDR1 is SGHNT and CDR2 is YYREEE (reference sequence). The CDR3 covers 15 residues. The CDR3 sequence is CASSSPTASYDEQFF. In DNA, the CDR3 is TGTGCCAGCAGCTCGCCGACAGCTTCCTACGATGAGCAGTTCTTC.

The chain combines TRBV7-9 with TRBJ1-3; no clear D. The CDR3 has 15 residues. Germline values: CDR1 SEHNR, CDR2 FQNEAQ (reference sequence). V lost 5 bases to trimming and J lost 0 bases, with 11 bases between them. The CDR3 loop is CASSRMRFSGNTIYF. For the CDR3, the DNA is TGTGCCAGCAGCCGCATGAGGTTCTCTGGAAACACCATATATTTT.

This chain joins TRBV19 and TRBJ1-5; TRBD1 matches 7 bases. The CDR3 runs 15 residues. With V trimmed by 1 base and J by 3 bases, 3 bases remained unmatched. Germline-derived CDR1 and CDR2 are LNHDA and SQIVND (reference sequence). The CDR3 loop is CASSIGDRVNQPQHF. DNA of the CDR3: TGTGCCAGTAGTATAGGAGACAGGGTCAATCAGCCCCAGCATTTT.

This chain links TRBV7-9 with TRBJ1-1, with no clear D. The CDR3 has 13 amino acids. In germline, CDR1 is SEHNR, CDR2 FQNEAQ (reference sequence). Trimming shortened V by 6 bases and J by 1 base, and 9 bases separated the two germline ends. The CDR3 DNA follows: TGTGCCAGCAGTTTCGACGGGAACACTGAAGCTTTCTTT. It yields the protein CASSFDGNTEAFF. The entire variable domain, with the rest obtained from reference TRBV7-9 and TRBJ1-1, is as follows: DTGVSQNPRHKITKRGQNVTFRCDPISEHNRLYWYRQTLGQGPEFLTYFQNEAQLEKSRLLSDRFSAERPKGSFSTLEIQRTEQGDSAMYLCASSFDGNTEAFFGQGTRLTVV.

The V and J genes are TRBV7-9 and TRBJ2-7; D uncertain. CDR1 is SEHNR, CDR2 FQNEAQ, per germline (reference sequence). V lost 5 bases and J lost 5, with 16 bases in between. The CDR3 loop spans 14 amino acids. The CDR3 bases are TGTGCCAGCAGCCCCCGCTTTGGGTCGGACGAGCAGTACTTC. Its protein is CASSPRFGSDEQYF.

The chain joins TRBV5-4 to TRBJ1-1; D possibly corresponds to TRBD1 (5 bases). Looked up from germline, CDR1 is SGHNT and CDR2 is YYREEE (reference sequence). The CDR3 runs 15 residues. Trimming left V 4 bases short and J 4 bases short, with 17 bases between. DNA for the CDR3: TGTGCCAGCAGCGAGAAACACACAGGTGGCACTGAAGCTTTCTTT. Translating it yields CASSEKHTGGTEAFF.

The gene calls are TRBV6-5 and TRBJ1-1, with D unresolved. The CDR3 is made up of 15 amino acids. The germline V gene encodes CDR1 MNHEY and CDR2 SVGAGI. Trimming left V 3 bases short and J 3 bases short, with 14 bases between. The CDR3 sequence is CASSYLGFWDTEAFF. The CDR3 DNA follows: TGTGCCAGCAGTTATTTGGGGTTTTGGGACACTGAAGCTTTCTTT.

This clone was observed once. The chain uses TRBV7-2 and TRBJ2-7; the match to TRBD2 covers 10 bases. The CDR3 totals 15 residues. The germline V gene has CDR1 SGHTA and CDR2 FQGNSA. Trimming removed 5 bases from V and 0 bases from J; junction bases left unmatched: 4. This CDR3 is CASSLRLAGSYEQYF. CDR3 coding DNA: TGTGCCAGCAGCCTAAGACTAGCGGGCTCCTACGAGCAGTACTTC.

This chain links TRBV5-1 with TRBJ2-1; D unresolved. This CDR3 is 13 amino acids long. Germline lookup yields CDR1 SGHRS and CDR2 YFSETQ. V gave up 2 bases and J gave up 0 bases, with 3 bases separating them. Here the CDR3 reads CASSLGSYNEQFF. CDR3 DNA sequence: TGCGCCAGCAGCTTAGGCTCCTACAATGAGCAGTTCTTC.

This chain uses TRBV19 with TRBJ2-3; TRBD1 matches 10 bases. Germline lookup yields CDR1 LNHDA and CDR2 SQIVND (reference sequence). J gave up 0 bases and V 10 bases, and 4 bases lay outside the gene matches. The CDR3 covers 14 residues. This CDR3 is CATRTGGSTDTQYF. The DNA of the CDR3 is TGTGCCACCAGGACAGGGGGGAGCACAGATACGCAGTATTTT.

The CDR3 is CASSGSGTGAHEQYF. The DNA of the CDR3 is TGTGCCAGCAGTGGGTCCGGGACAGGGGCCCACGAGCAGTACTTC. The chain employs TRBV6-4 and TRBJ2-7, with TRBD1 matching 10 bases. This CDR3 region has 15 residues. After removal of 4 bases from V and 5 bases from J, the junction contained 8 bases not matched to a gene. Per germline, CDR1 MRHNA and CDR2 SNTAGT.